This is a list of T cell receptor beta chains from one sample in a study of shared clonotypes between healthy human individuals. The protocol was immunoSEQ multiplex PCR, while the TCRdb copy is restricted to in-frame clones and leaves out a portion. The repertoire has about 2 million clones, roughly 94% of them found once; the top ten carry more than 0.1%. Sequencing was performed on naive CD4+ T cells sorted from blood. These receptors came from a man younger than 35 in good health. CDR3s include the opening cysteine and the closing phenylalanine or tryptophan. The order of the fields is J gene, D gene, clone size, V gene, CDR3 length, CDR3 protein, CDR3 DNA. The D gene is left open where the match is weak. Some rows mark clone size as missing; the rest say once, few, many or name a class of expanded clone.

J: TRBJ1-6; D: -; size: -; V: TRBV10-3; length: 14; CDR3: CAISDRERNSPLHF; DNA: TGTGCCATCAGTGACAGGGAAAGGAATTCACCCCTCCACTTT
J: TRBJ2-3; D: TRBD2; size: -; V: TRBV5-4; length: 14; CDR3: CASSGGLAEDTQYF; DNA: TGTGCCAGCAGCGGAGGACTAGCGGAAGATACGCAGTATTTT
J: TRBJ2-2; D: -; size: -; V: TRBV6-1; length: 17; CDR3: CASSGRDVSWDTGELFF; DNA: TGTGCCAGCAGTGGTCGGGACGTATCTTGGGACACCGGGGAGCTGTTTTTT
J: TRBJ2-1; D: TRBD2; size: -; V: TRBV7-2; length: 17; CDR3: CASSLATGSGTYNEQFF; DNA: TGTGCCAGCAGCTTAGCAACCGGGAGCGGGACCTACAATGAGCAGTTCTTC
J: TRBJ2-7; D: -; size: -; V: TRBV19; length: 16; CDR3: CASSITGGLTIYEQYF; DNA: TGTGCCAGTAGTATAACGGGCGGACTGACGATCTACGAGCAGTACTTC
J: TRBJ1-2; D: TRBD1; size: -; V: TRBV7-9; length: 12; CDR3: CASSPGGNGYTF; DNA: TGTGCCAGCAGCCCAGGGGGTAATGGCTACACCTTC
J: TRBJ2-7; D: TRBD2; size: -; V: TRBV6-6; length: 16; CDR3: CASSYSGWEGSYEQYF; DNA: TGTGCCAGCAGTTACTCCGGCTGGGAGGGCTCCTACGAGCAGTACTTC
J: TRBJ2-1; D: -; size: -; V: TRBV5-1; length: 14; CDR3: CASFTGLSGNEQFF; DNA: TGCGCCAGTTTCACAGGGTTGAGTGGCAATGAGCAGTTCTTC
J: TRBJ2-2; D: -; size: -; V: TRBV6-7; length: 16; CDR3: CASSCTAEMNTGELFF; DNA: TGTGCCAGCAGTTGTACAGCCGAGATGAACACCGGGGAGCTGTTTTTT
J: TRBJ2-5; D: TRBD2; size: -; V: TRBV7-2; length: 14; CDR3: CASSFSPSGRAVDF; DNA: TGTGCCAGCAGCTTTAGCCCTAGCGGGAGGGCCGTTGACTTC
J: TRBJ2-3; D: TRBD2; size: once; V: TRBV5-1; length: 16; CDR3: CASSWGLADSTDTQYF; DNA: TGCGCCAGCAGCTGGGGACTAGCTGATAGCACAGATACGCAGTATTTT
J: TRBJ2-5; D: TRBD1; size: -; V: TRBV10-3; length: 16; CDR3: CAVGLGAGQGKETQYF; DNA: TGTGCCGTCGGCCTAGGCGCGGGACAGGGAAAAGAGACCCAGTACTTC
J: TRBJ2-3; D: -; size: once; V: TRBV11-2; length: 13; CDR3: CATRGLYTDTQYF; DNA: TGTGCCACCAGAGGACTTTACACAGATACGCAGTATTTT
J: TRBJ2-7; D: TRBD1; size: -; V: TRBV4-2; length: 14; CDR3: CASSNRDRAYEQYF; DNA: TGTGCCAGCAGCAACCGGGACAGGGCTTACGAGCAGTACTTC
J: TRBJ2-7; D: -; size: -; V: TRBV11-3; length: 12; CDR3: CASSSNSYEQYF; DNA: TGTGCCAGCAGCTCCAACTCCTACGAGCAGTACTTC
J: TRBJ1-5; D: -; size: once; V: TRBV6-1; length: 16; CDR3: CASSVVWDYSNQPQHF; DNA: TGTGCCAGCAGTGTTGTCTGGGACTATAGCAATCAGCCCCAGCATTTT
J: TRBJ2-5; D: TRBD2; size: few; V: TRBV4-1; length: 18; CDR3: CASSQDWPGLAVIETQYF; DNA: TGCGCCAGCAGCCAAGATTGGCCCGGACTAGCGGTAATAGAGACCCAGTACTTC
J: TRBJ2-3; D: TRBD2; size: -; V: TRBV7-2; length: 14; CDR3: CASRLAGGLDTQYF; DNA: TGTGCCAGCAGACTAGCGGGGGGGCTCGATACGCAGTATTTT
J: TRBJ2-2; D: TRBD2; size: -; V: TRBV5-4; length: 14; CDR3: CASTEGLTTGELFF; DNA: TGTGCCAGCACCGAGGGACTAACCACCGGGGAGCTGTTTTTT
J: TRBJ1-2; D: TRBD1; size: -; V: TRBV4-1; length: 17; CDR3: CASSQDSPLGQIYGYTF; DNA: TGCGCCAGCAGCCAAGATAGTCCTCTGGGACAGATCTATGGCTACACCTTC
J: TRBJ1-5; D: -; size: -; V: TRBV28; length: 14; CDR3: CASSLSSPNQPQHF; DNA: TGTGCCAGCAGTTTAAGCAGCCCAAATCAGCCCCAGCATTTT
J: TRBJ1-1; D: -; size: -; V: TRBV7-8; length: 15; CDR3: CASSHPGTQNTEAFF; DNA: TGTGCCAGCAGTCATCCCGGGACACAGAACACTGAAGCTTTCTTT
J: TRBJ1-6; D: -; size: -; V: TRBV21-1; length: 16; CDR3: CASSKVWWGQDSPLHF; DNA: TGTGCCAGCAGCAAAGTATGGTGGGGACAGGATTCACCCCTCCACTTT
J: TRBJ1-1; D: TRBD1; size: -; V: TRBV5-1; length: 19; CDR3: CASSFRASGDRGRNTEAFF; DNA: TGCGCCAGCAGCTTTAGAGCGTCGGGGGACAGGGGTAGGAACACTGAAGCTTTCTTT
J: TRBJ1-4; D: TRBD1; size: -; V: TRBV7-2; length: 17; CDR3: CASSSQGPQATNEKLFF; DNA: TGTGCCAGCAGCTCACAGGGGCCTCAAGCAACTAATGAAAAACTGTTTTTT
J: TRBJ1-1; D: -; size: -; V: TRBV27; length: 17; CDR3: CASTRRGRGLMNTEAFF; DNA: TGTGCCAGCACTCGCAGGGGTCGGGGTTTAATGAACACTGAAGCTTTCTTT